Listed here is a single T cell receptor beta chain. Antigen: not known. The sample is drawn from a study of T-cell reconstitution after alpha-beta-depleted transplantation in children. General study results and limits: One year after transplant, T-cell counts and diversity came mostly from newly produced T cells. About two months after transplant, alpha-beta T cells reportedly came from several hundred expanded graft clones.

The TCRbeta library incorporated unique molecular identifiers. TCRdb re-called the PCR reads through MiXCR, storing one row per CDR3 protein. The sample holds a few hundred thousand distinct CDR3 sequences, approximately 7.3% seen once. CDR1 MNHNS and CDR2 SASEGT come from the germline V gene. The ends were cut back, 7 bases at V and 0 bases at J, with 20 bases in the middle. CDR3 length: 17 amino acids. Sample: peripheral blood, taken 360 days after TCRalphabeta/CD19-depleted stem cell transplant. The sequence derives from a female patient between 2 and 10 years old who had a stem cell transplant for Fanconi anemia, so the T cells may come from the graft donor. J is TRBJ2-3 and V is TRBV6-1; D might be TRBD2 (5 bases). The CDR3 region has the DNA TGTGCCAGCAAACCCCGAAACCTAGCTAGTAGCACAGATACGCAGTATTTT. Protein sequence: CASKPRNLASSTDTQYF.